This entry lists 3 T cell receptor beta chains sequenced from one sample in a study of PD-L1 blockade in urothelial cancer. Sample time point: pretreatment peripheral blood. The assay was immunoSEQ multiplex PCR, and TCRdb's table has in-frame clones only and misses some. The sample yields approximately 67,000 clones, more than 75% seen once. The input for sequencing was PBMCs, taken around atezolizumab (anti-PD-L1) treatment. The origin of the receptors is a man between 60 and 70 years old with urothelial cancer.

This chain links TRBV5-1 with TRBJ2-1; 12 positions match TRBD2. Germline V CDR1 and CDR2: SGHRS, YFSETQ. The CDR3 is 17 residues long. Trimming cost V 1 base and J 8 bases; bases outside gene matches: 10. DNA for the CDR3: TGCGCCAGCAGCTTGCCCCCTAGCGGGGGGGCCAGTCATGAGCAGTTCTTC. It yields the protein CASSLPPSGGASHEQFF.

The count of this clone is one. The chain recombines TRBV2 with TRBJ2-3; 8 positions match TRBD1. This CDR3 has 18 residues. V shed 7 bases and J 0 bases; nucleotides not matched to a gene: 15. The germline gives CDR1 SNHLY, CDR2 FYNNEI. CDR3 region: CASKEVRTGLFSTDTQYF. The DNA for the CDR3 is TGTGCCAGCAAGGAGGTTCGGACAGGGCTCTTTAGCACAGATACGCAGTATTTT.

This clone was observed a single time. The CDR3 region has the DNA TGCGCCAGCAGCTTCGGACAGGGGCCCGATGGCTACACCTTC. Its translation: CASSFGQGPDGYTF. The J gene is TRBJ1-2, the V gene TRBV5-1, with 9 bases that match TRBD1. J was trimmed by 6 bases and V by 2 bases; bases with no gene match: 5. This CDR3 spans 14 amino acids. The germline V gene has CDR1 SGHRS and CDR2 YFSETQ.